Shown below are 11 T cell receptor beta chains from a single sample sequenced in a study of beta chain features in type 1 diabetes. Study conclusions and caveats: The study found moderately but significantly shorter TCRB CDR3s in all four CD4+ subsets of Type 1 diabetes patients.

The isolated RNA, all of it, was reverse transcribed, so expressed TCRB transcripts were what got sequenced. TCRdb keeps only in-frame clones here, not all; method: immunoSEQ multiplex PCR. The repertoire holds about 360,000 clones, with over 9.5% as singletons. Which antigens these TCRs recognize remains unknown. The sample comprised naive CD4+ T cells from blood. Receptors were obtained from a young woman with type 1 diabetes.

The genes are TRBV7-2 and TRBJ2-1; 8 nucleotides match TRBD2. This CDR3 is 15 amino acids long. Germline V gives CDR1 SGHTA, CDR2 FQGNSA. Unmatched junction bases numbered 7, after V lost 1 base and J lost 8 bases. The CDR3 spells CASSLVVGGADEQFF. For the CDR3, the DNA is TGTGCCAGCAGCTTAGTTGTCGGGGGGGCGGATGAGCAGTTCTTC.

This clone came up a few times. This sequence joins TRBV19 and TRBJ2-5; 9 bases are shared with TRBD2. This CDR3 contains 14 residues. Germline lookup yields CDR1 LNHDA and CDR2 SQIVND (reference sequence). V dropped 5 bases and J dropped 5; count of bases not matched to a gene: 6. DNA of the CDR3: TGTGCCAGTAGTGTCCTAGCGGGGAGGGAGACCCAGTACTTC. Its protein product is CASSVLAGRETQYF.

This clone has more than one count but fewer than ten. The chain uses TRBV5-1 and TRBJ2-3, with a possible D match to TRBD1 (6 bases). CDR3 size: 12 residues. Germline CDR1 SGHRS, CDR2 YFSETQ. V was clipped by 2 bases and J by 5 bases, with 6 bases between them. The CDR3: CASSLQGDTQYF. The CDR3 DNA sequence: TGCGCCAGCAGCTTACAGGGAGATACGCAGTATTTT.

The sample holds a few counts of this clone. The rearrangement links TRBV9 to TRBJ2-1; D is possibly TRBD2 (6 bases). This CDR3 comprises 17 residues. CDR1 and CDR2 (germline): SGDLS, YYNGEE. Between the trimmed V and J ends, which lost 0 bases and 4 bases, there was a span of 17 bases. In nucleotides, the CDR3 is TGTGCCAGCAGCGTAGGAGGTGGGGGTCGGGGGTACAATGAGCAGTTCTTC. Amino acid sequence: CASSVGGGGRGYNEQFF.

This clone was found a few times. The chain joins TRBV30 to TRBJ2-5, with 9 positions matching TRBD2. V shed 1 base, J shed 4 bases, and the junction held 7 bases outside the gene matches. CDR1 GTSNPN and CDR2 SVGIG come from the germline V gene (reference sequence). The CDR3 is 15 residues long. DNA of the CDR3: TGTGCCTGGAGTGGCGGGGGCGGGAGGGGAGAGACCCAGTACTTC. Residues: CAWSGGGGRGETQYF.

The chain carries TRBV19 and TRBJ1-1; D unresolved. Germline V lookup: CDR1 LNHDA, CDR2 SQIVND (reference sequence). V was pared by 4 bases and J by 4 bases, with 16 bases between. The CDR3 runs to 15 residues. The DNA of the CDR3 is TGTGCCAGTAGTACACCACATCGGGAAATCACTGAAGCTTTCTTT. Translating gives CASSTPHREITEAFF.

This clone showed up just a few times. At one of its ends the junction is not consistent with the germline gene, which may arise from a read error. Within the sample, other DNA sequences also encode this same CDR3. V usage is TRBV30 and J usage is TRBJ2-7, with D hard to call. The germline CDR1 and CDR2 sequences are GTSNPN and SVGIG (reference sequence). This CDR3 spans 13 amino acids. The CDR3 nucleotides are TGCGCCTGGAGTGCCTGGCCCCTCTACGAGCAGTACTTC. It specifies CAWSAWPLYEQYF.

V and J are TRBV6-6 and TRBJ1-6; no reliable D call. Germline values: CDR1 MNHNY, CDR2 SVGAGI (reference sequence). The CDR3 is 14 residues long. Trimming cost V 6 bases and J 7 bases, with 13 bases left between them. CDR3 DNA sequence: TGTGCCAGCAGCGCGCGGTTCGAGAATTCACCCCTCCACTTT. Translating it yields CASSARFENSPLHF.

This clone was observed a few times. This chain joins TRBV5-4 and TRBJ2-3; D gene unclear. CDR1 is SGHNT and CDR2 is YYREEE in the germline V gene (reference sequence). The CDR3 totals 13 residues. Trimming removed 2 bases from V and 6 bases from J, with 10 bases in between. DNA of the CDR3: TGTGCCAGCAGCTTAGCCTCATCGGATACGCAGTATTTT. This sequence encodes CASSLASSDTQYF.

This chain uses TRBV7-9 with TRBJ1-2; possible D gene TRBD1, 6 bases. The CDR3 loop spans 13 amino acids. V lost 5 bases and J lost 6, with 13 bases in between. Germline V CDR1 and CDR2: SEHNR, FQNEAQ (reference sequence). CDR3 in amino acids: CASSQGGADGYTF. The DNA of the CDR3 is TGTGCCAGCAGCCAAGGGGGGGCAGATGGCTACACCTTC.

This clone was found a few times. Distinct nucleotide sequences in the sample also encode this CDR3. The V call is TRBV5-1, the J call TRBJ2-3, with TRBD2 matching 11 bases. The length of the CDR3 is 16 residues. Germline CDR1 and CDR2: SGHRS and YFSETQ. V was clipped by 0 bases and J by 6 bases; unmatched bases: 6. The CDR3 nucleotides read TGCGCCAGCAGCTTGGCCGGGACTAGCGGTCCCGATACGCAGTATTTT. Its translation is CASSLAGTSGPDTQYF.